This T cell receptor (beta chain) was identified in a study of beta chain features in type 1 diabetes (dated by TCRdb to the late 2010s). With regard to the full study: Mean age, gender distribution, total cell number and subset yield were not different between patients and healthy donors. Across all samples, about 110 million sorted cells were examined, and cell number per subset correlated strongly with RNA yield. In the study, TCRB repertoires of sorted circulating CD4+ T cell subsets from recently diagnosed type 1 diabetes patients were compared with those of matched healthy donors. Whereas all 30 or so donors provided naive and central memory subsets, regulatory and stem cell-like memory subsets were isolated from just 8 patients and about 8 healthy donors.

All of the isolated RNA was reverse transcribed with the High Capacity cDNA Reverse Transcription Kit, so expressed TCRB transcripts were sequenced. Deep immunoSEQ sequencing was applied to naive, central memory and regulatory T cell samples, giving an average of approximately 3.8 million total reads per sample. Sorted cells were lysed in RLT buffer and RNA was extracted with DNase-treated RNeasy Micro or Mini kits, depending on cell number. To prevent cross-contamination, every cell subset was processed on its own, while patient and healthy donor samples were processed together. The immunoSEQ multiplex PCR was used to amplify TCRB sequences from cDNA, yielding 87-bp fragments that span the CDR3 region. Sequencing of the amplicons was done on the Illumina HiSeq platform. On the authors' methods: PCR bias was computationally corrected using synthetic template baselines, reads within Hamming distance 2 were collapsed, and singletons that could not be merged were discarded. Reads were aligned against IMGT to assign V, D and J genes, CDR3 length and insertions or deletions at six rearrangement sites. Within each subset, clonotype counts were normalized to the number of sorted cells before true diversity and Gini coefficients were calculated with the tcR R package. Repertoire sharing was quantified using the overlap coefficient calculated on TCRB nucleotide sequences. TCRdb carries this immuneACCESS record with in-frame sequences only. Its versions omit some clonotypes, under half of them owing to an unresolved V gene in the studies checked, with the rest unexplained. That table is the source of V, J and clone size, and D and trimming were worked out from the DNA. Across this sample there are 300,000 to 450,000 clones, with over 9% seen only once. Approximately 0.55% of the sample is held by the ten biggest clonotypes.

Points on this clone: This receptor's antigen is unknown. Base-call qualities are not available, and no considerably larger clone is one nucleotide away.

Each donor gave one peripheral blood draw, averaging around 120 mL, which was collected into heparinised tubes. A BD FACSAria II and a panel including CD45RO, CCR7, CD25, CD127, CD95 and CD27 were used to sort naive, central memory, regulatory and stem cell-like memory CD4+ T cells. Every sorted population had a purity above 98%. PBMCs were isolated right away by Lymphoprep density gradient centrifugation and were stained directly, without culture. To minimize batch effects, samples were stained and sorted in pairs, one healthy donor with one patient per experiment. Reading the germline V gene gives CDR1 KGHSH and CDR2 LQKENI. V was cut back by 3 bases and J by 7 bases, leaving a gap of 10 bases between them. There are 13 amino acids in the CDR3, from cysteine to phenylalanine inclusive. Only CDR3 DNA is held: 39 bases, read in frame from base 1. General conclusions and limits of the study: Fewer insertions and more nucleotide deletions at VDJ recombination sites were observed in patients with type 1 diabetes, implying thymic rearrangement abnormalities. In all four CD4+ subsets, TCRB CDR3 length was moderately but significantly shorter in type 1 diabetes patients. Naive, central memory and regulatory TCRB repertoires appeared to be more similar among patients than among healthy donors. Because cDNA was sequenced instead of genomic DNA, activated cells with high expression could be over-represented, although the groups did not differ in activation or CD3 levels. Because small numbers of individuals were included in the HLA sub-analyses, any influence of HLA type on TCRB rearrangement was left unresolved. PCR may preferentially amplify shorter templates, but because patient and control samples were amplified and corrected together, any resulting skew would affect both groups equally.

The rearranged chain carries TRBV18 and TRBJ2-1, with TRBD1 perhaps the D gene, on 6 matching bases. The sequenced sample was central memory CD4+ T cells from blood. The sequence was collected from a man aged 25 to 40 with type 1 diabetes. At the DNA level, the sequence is TGTGCCAGCTCACCGTACAGGGCTAATGAGCAGTTCTTC. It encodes CASSPYRANEQFF.